The 21 T cell receptor beta chains presented below share a single source sample, sequenced in a study of regulatory T cells in long-lasting Graves disease (dated by TCRdb to about 2021). Library preparation used multiplex PCR. TCRdb records Illumina HiSeq 4000 as the sequencer. To build TCR beta libraries, CDR3 regions were amplified by Arm-PCR using iRepertoire HTBI primers. TCRdb itself trimmed the public reads at Q25 with fastp, ran MiXCR and retained productive beta chains. Every distinct CDR3 protein forms one entry, paired with its most common genes and DNA. The sample contains roughly 430,000 distinct CDR3 sequences, about 15% of them found a single time. The top ten hold roughly 10% of the sample. The intended sense of this specimen's time point label: newly diagnosed GD, antithyroid drugs for less than 3 months. RNA was extracted from PBMCs in TRIzol for both TCR sequencing and RNA sequencing.

These same records also appear under a second study, on T cells in Graves' hyperthyroidism and ophthalmopathy.

The material was peripheral blood mononuclear cells (PBMCs), obtained at new diagnosis, from a patient treated with antithyroid drugs. All receptors derive from a woman in her thirties with Graves disease. Donor details come from another sample of the same person, matched by shared clones.

Remarks on this clonotype: At one end, the junction sequence differs from germline, possibly due to a read error. The V gene is TRBV20-1, the J gene TRBJ2-5; 9 bases are shared with TRBD1. This CDR3 has 14 amino acids. CDR1 is DFQATT and CDR2 is SNEGSKA in the germline V gene (reference sequence). The CDR3 spells CSAPGTGTRGEQRF. The CDR3 DNA follows: TGCAGTGCTCCCGGGACAGGGACTCGGGGCGAGCAGCGCTTC.

This clonotype was recorded a few times. This chain links TRBV5-5 with TRBJ2-1; 7 bases are a match to TRBD2. J gave up 5 bases and V 1 base, and 6 bases lay outside the gene matches. The CDR3 has 15 amino acids. In germline, CDR1 is SGHKS, CDR2 YYEKEE (reference sequence). In DNA form, the CDR3 reads TGTGCCAGCAGCTTGCGGCTAGCGGTCGACAATGAGCAGTTCTTC. It specifies CASSLRLAVDNEQFF.

This clonotype was seen ten or more times. This chain connects TRBV7-2 to TRBJ2-7, with D hard to call. The V end lost 1 base, the J end lost 4 bases, and 5 bases lay between the germline ends. Per the germline V gene, CDR1 is SGHTA and CDR2 is FQGNSA. CDR3 length: 12 residues. This CDR3 reads CASSLDPYEQYF. In DNA form, the CDR3 reads TGTGCCAGCAGCTTAGACCCATACGAGCAGTACTTC.

This clonotype was counted many times. The genes are TRBV27 and TRBJ1-1, with 8 positions matching TRBD1. With 5 bases clipped from V and 12 bases from J, the junction kept 11 bases outside the gene matches. Germline V CDR1 and CDR2: MNHEY, SMNVEV (reference sequence). The CDR3 runs 13 residues. The CDR3 spells CASSLLPTGATFF. CDR3 coding DNA: TGTGCCAGCAGTCTCCTCCCGACAGGGGCGACTTTCTTT.

This clonotype was counted between two and nine times. This chain connects TRBV19 to TRBJ2-7; D is possibly TRBD2 (6 bases). Germline V CDR1 and CDR2: LNHDA, SQIVND (reference sequence). The CDR3 contains 14 residues. Trimming shortened V by 1 base and J by 1 base, and 8 bases separated the two germline ends. The CDR3 DNA reads as TGTGCCAGTAGTATAGGGGCGGGATCCTACGAGCAGTACTTC. It encodes CASSIGAGSYEQYF.

The CDR3 DNA sequence: TGTGCCAGCAGTTATTACACGGGACACCCGACCTTCTATGGCTACACCTTC. It is translated as CASSYYTGHPTFYGYTF. The chain recombines TRBV6-9 with TRBJ1-2; a possible D gene is TRBD1 (6 bases). V lost 1 base and J 4 bases, leaving 19 bases between the germline ends. CDR3 size: 17 residues. From germline, CDR1 is MNHGY and CDR2 SVAAGI.

This chain joins TRBV28 and TRBJ2-7; 7 positions agree with TRBD1. CDR1 is MDHEN and CDR2 is SYDVKM in the germline V gene. J was trimmed by 6 bases and V by 5 bases; bases with no gene match: 13. This CDR3 is built from 15 residues. CDR3 sequence (DNA): TGTGCCAGCAGTCCAAGGCCGCCGACAGGGTTCGAGCAGTACTTC. Amino acid sequence: CASSPRPPTGFEQYF.

In its sample, this clonotype was seen a few times. The gene calls are TRBV10-2 and TRBJ1-2, with no clear D. The V and J ends lost 3 bases and 2 bases respectively, with 7 bases between them. Germline-derived CDR1 and CDR2 are WSHSY and SAAADI. The CDR3 length is 13 residues. This chain's CDR3 is CASSEYRNYGYTF. CDR3 nucleotides: TGCGCCAGCAGTGAATACAGAAACTATGGCTACACCTTC.

The V gene is TRBV12-3 or TRBV12-4, the J gene TRBJ2-1, with 7 nucleotides matching TRBD2. Trimming took 6 bases from V and 8 from J; bases not matched to a gene: 10. The CDR3 consists of 14 residues. The CDR3 DNA is TGTGCCAGCAGCGGACTAGTTCTCAACGATGAGCAGTTCTTC. Residues: CASSGLVLNDEQFF.

This clonotype was observed many times. The CDR3 DNA follows: TGTGCCAGCAGCCACCTTAGTGAGCAGTTCTTC. Translating it yields CASSHLSEQFF. The rearrangement uses TRBV3-1 and TRBJ2-1, with D unresolved. CDR1 is LGHDT and CDR2 is YNNKEL in the germline V gene (reference sequence). CDR3 length: 11 amino acids. Trimming pared 3 bases from V and 9 bases from J, leaving 6 bases between.

This clonotype was recorded many times. In nucleotides, the CDR3 is TGTGCCAGCAGTCCCGGGACTAGCGGGACAGATACGCAGTATTTT. Its translation is CASSPGTSGTDTQYF. This chain uses TRBV28 with TRBJ2-3, with TRBD2 identical over 12 bases. Per the germline V gene, CDR1 is MDHEN and CDR2 is SYDVKM. The V gene end was trimmed by 5 bases and the J gene end by 3 bases; junction bases not matched to a gene: 3. This CDR3 is 15 amino acids long.

This clonotype showed up just a few times. The rearrangement joins TRBV28 to TRBJ2-1; TRBD2 agrees at 7 bases. The germline V gene encodes CDR1 MDHEN and CDR2 SYDVKM. The CDR3 is 11 residues long. V shed 10 bases, J shed 8 bases, and the junction held 5 bases outside the gene matches. The CDR3 protein is CATFSGHEQFF. DNA of the CDR3: TGTGCCACCTTTAGCGGGCATGAGCAGTTCTTC.

This clonotype was found many times. The chain carries TRBV6-1 and TRBJ1-4, with D possibly matching TRBD1 (6 bases). The CDR3 loop spans 15 amino acids. Per the germline V gene, CDR1 is MNHNS and CDR2 is SASEGT. V lost 5 bases and J lost 8, with 18 bases in between. In nucleotides, the CDR3 is TGTGCCAGCAGTAAACAGGGAACGTTTGGGGAAAAACTGTTTTTT. Its translation is CASSKQGTFGEKLFF.

The chain combines TRBV10-3 with TRBJ2-7; 7 nucleotides agree with TRBD1. The CDR3 length is 15 residues. Trimming cost V 5 bases and J 3 bases; bases outside gene matches: 10. Germline V gives CDR1 ENHRY, CDR2 SYGVKD. The CDR3 coding sequence is TGTGCCATCAGTCGATCCGACAGGGTCCGCTACGAGCAGTACTTC. Amino acid sequence: CAISRSDRVRYEQYF.

V and J are TRBV20-1 and TRBJ2-5, with D unresolved. The germline V gene encodes CDR1 DFQATT and CDR2 SNEGSKA (reference sequence). This CDR3 is built from 12 residues. Trimming shortened V by 0 bases and J by 5 bases, and 7 bases separated the two germline ends. CDR3 in amino acids: CSARDFRETQYF. The CDR3 nucleotides are TGCAGTGCTAGAGACTTCCGGGAGACCCAGTACTTC.

This clonotype was observed at least ten times. The genes are TRBV6-2 or TRBV6-3 and TRBJ2-2; D is unresolved. Per germline, CDR1 MNHEY and CDR2 SVGEGT. The V gene lost 4 bases and the J gene lost 1 base, with 10 bases spanning the gap. The CDR3 sequence is 15 residues long. DNA for the CDR3: TGTGCCAGCAGTTCGTTTCCGGGGAACACCGGGGAGCTGTTTTTT. Its protein is CASSSFPGNTGELFF.

This clonotype showed up many times. The V and J genes are TRBV5-1 and TRBJ2-1; TRBD1 agrees at 9 bases. The CDR3 consists of 17 residues. Germline V lookup: CDR1 SGHRS, CDR2 YFSETQ. The J segment lost 0 bases and the V segment lost 0 bases, leaving 4 bases of the junction unmatched. The CDR3 bases are TGCGCCAGCAGCTTGGAACCGGGACAGGGCTCCTACAATGAGCAGTTCTTC. As protein: CASSLEPGQGSYNEQFF.

CDR3 nucleotide sequence: TGTGCCAGTAGTACCAGGGATTTGGGGGATGAAAAACTGTTTTTT. Protein: CASSTRDLGDEKLFF. The chain employs TRBV19 and TRBJ1-4; perhaps TRBD1 as D (5 bases). The V gene lost 4 bases and the J gene lost 6 bases, with 15 bases spanning the gap. The CDR3 length is 15 residues. The germline CDR1 and CDR2 sequences are LNHDA and SQIVND (reference sequence).

This clonotype turned up a few times. The chain combines TRBV4-1 with TRBJ2-7, with D perhaps TRBD1 (6 bases). The CDR3 has 15 residues. Germline lookup yields CDR1 MGHRA and CDR2 YSYEKL. Trimming removed 4 bases from V and 5 bases from J, with 18 bases in between. The CDR3 sequence is CASSRRQEPPDEQYF. The CDR3 DNA is TGCGCCAGCAGCCGTAGACAGGAGCCCCCAGACGAGCAGTACTTC.

In this sample, this clonotype turned up many times. This sequence joins TRBV14 and TRBJ2-5, with a possible D match to TRBD1 (6 bases). The germline V gene has CDR1 SGHDN and CDR2 FVKESK. Between the trimmed V and J ends, which lost 2 bases and 5 bases, there was a span of 18 bases. The CDR3 extends over 16 amino acids. CDR3 region: CASSQWRIRGRETQYF. CDR3 coding DNA: TGTGCCAGCAGCCAATGGAGAATCAGGGGTCGCGAGACCCAGTACTTC.

This clonotype has more than one count but fewer than ten. The chain joins TRBV5-1 to TRBJ2-5; 9 bases align to TRBD1. Germline V CDR1 and CDR2: SGHRS, YFSETQ. The CDR3 contains 16 residues. J was trimmed by 3 bases and V by 2 bases; bases with no gene match: 8. The CDR3 sequence is CASSFGTGLQEETQYF. As DNA, the CDR3 is TGCGCCAGCAGCTTTGGGACAGGGCTGCAAGAAGAGACCCAGTACTTC.